Detailed here is one T cell receptor (beta chain). TCRdb keeps only in-frame clones here, not all; method: immunoSEQ multiplex PCR. This sample has under 250,000 clones, with approximately 88% found just once. The sample is drawn from a study of blood T cell repertoires in COVID-19. The overall study: Sample material is recorded as cDNA or gDNA derived from T cells, B-cell-depleted T cells, or PBMCs.

This CDR3 is 14 amino acids long. Per germline, CDR1 MNHEY and CDR2 SMNVEV (reference sequence). Trimming shortened V by 8 bases and J by 8 bases, and 18 bases separated the two germline ends. This clonotype was sampled from a woman younger than 45 with acute COVID-19. The sample taken for sequencing was PBMCs or T cells enriched from blood (not recorded which). The rearrangement uses TRBV27 and TRBJ2-2; tentative D call: TRBD2 (5 bases). CDR3 residues: CASAILSRGGELFF. The CDR3 nucleotides read TGTGCCAGCGCCATCCTCTCGCGAGGGGGGGAGCTGTTTTTT.